This T cell receptor (beta chain) was profiled in a study of blood T cell repertoires in COVID-19. About the study: The United States, Italy and Spain supplied acute and convalescent COVID-19 samples.

Source study methods: Reference gene primer amplification gave nucleated cell count estimates. TCRdb's copy holds only in-frame clones and misses some; the assay was immunoSEQ multiplex PCR. Clone size and the V and J calls come from that table; the DNA yielded D and trimming. The data show about 150,000 clones, around 89% seen once. The V gene end was trimmed by 7 bases and the J gene end by 0 bases; junction bases not matched to a gene: 11. The germline V gene encodes CDR1 MRHNA and CDR2 SNTAGT. This CDR3 has 16 residues. The origin of this receptor is a man aged 55 to 69 with acute or convalescent COVID-19. Material: peripheral blood. The chain carries TRBV6-4 and TRBJ1-2; 7 bases map to TRBD1. The CDR3 DNA reads as TGTGCCAGCACCCCCCGGGCAGGGGGAACTAACTATGGCTACACCTTC. It translates to CASTPRAGGTNYGYTF.